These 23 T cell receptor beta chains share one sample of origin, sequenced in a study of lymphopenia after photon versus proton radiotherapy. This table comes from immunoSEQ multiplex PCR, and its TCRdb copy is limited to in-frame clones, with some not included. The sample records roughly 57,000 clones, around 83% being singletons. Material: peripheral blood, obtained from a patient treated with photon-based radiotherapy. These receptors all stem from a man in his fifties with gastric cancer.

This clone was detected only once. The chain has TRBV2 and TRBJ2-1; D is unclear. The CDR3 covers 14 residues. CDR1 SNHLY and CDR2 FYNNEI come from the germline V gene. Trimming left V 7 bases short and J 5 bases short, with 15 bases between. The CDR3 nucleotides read TGTGCCAGCAAGAGAACAGCTACCCACAATGAGCAGTTCTTC. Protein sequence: CASKRTATHNEQFF.

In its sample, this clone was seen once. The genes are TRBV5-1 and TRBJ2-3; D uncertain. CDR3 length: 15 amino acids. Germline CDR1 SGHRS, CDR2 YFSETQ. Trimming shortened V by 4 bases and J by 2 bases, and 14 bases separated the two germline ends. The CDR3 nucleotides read TGCGCCAGCAGCCCCGGTTCCGGACCCACAGATACGCAGTATTTT. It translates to CASSPGSGPTDTQYF.

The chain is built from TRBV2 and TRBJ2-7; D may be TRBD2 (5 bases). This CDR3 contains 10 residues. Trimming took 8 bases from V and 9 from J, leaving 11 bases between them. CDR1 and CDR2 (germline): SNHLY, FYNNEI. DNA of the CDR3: TGTGCCAGCGGACTCGACGGGCAGTACTTC. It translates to CASGLDGQYF.

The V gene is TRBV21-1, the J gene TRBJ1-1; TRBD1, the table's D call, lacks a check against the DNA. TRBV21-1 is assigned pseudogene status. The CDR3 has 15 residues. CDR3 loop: CASSTNDRMNTEAFF. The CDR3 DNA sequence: TGTGCCAGCAGCACCAACGACAGAATGAACACTGAAGCTTTCTTT.

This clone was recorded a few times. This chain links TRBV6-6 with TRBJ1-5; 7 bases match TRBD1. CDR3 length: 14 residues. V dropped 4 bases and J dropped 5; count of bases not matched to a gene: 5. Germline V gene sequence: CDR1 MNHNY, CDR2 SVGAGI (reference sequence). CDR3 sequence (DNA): TGTGCCAGCAGTTCGGAGGGGGCTCATCAGCCCCAGCATTTT. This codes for CASSSEGAHQPQHF.

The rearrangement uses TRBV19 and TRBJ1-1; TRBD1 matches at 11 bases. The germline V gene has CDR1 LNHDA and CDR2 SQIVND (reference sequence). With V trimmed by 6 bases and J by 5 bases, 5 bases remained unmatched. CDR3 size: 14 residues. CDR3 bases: TGTGCCAGTAGACCGGGACAGGGGGATACTGAAGCTTTCTTT. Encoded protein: CASRPGQGDTEAFF.

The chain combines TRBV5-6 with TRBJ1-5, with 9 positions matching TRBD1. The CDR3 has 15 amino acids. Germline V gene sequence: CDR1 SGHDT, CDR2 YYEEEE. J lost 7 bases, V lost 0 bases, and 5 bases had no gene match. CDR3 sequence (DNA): TGTGCCAGCAGCTTGGGACAGGGGGTCGGGCAGCCCCAGCATTTT. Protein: CASSLGQGVGQPQHF.

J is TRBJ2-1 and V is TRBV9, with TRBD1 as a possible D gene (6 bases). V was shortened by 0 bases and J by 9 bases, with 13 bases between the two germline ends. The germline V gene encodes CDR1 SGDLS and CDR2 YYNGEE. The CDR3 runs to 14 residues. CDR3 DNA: TGTGCCAGCAGCGTAGGTGGGACAAGCACTGAGCAGTTCTTC. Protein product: CASSVGGTSTEQFF.

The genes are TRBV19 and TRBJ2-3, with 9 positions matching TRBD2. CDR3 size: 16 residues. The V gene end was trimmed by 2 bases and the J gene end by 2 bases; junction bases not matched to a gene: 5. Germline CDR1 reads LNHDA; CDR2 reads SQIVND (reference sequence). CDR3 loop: CASSISSGTYTDTQYF. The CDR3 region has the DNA TGTGCCAGTAGTATATCTAGCGGGACCTACACAGATACGCAGTATTTT.

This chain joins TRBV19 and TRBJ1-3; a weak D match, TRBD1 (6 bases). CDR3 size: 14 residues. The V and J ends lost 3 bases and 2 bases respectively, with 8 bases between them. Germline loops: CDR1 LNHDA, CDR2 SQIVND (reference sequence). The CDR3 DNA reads TGTGCCAGTAGTATCGGGGGCCCTGGAAACACCATATATTTT. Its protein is CASSIGGPGNTIYF.

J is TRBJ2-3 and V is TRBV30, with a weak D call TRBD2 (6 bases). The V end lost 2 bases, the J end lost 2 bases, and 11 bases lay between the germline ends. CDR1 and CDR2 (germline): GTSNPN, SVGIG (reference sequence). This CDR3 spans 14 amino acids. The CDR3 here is CAWSSTSPTDTQYF. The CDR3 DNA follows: TGTGCCTGGAGTTCGACTAGTCCCACAGATACGCAGTATTTT.

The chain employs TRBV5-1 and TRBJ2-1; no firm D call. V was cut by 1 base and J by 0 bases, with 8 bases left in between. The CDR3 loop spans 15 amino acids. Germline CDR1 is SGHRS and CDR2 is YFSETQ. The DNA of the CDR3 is TGCGCCAGCAGCTTGATGGGCGCCTCCTACAATGAGCAGTTCTTC. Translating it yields CASSLMGASYNEQFF.

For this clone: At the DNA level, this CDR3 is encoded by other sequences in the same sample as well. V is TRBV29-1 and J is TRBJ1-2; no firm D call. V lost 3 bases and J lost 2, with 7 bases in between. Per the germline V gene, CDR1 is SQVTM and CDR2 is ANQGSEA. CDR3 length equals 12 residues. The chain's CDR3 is CSVDSVNYGYTF. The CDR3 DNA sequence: TGCAGCGTTGATTCGGTGAACTATGGCTACACCTTC.

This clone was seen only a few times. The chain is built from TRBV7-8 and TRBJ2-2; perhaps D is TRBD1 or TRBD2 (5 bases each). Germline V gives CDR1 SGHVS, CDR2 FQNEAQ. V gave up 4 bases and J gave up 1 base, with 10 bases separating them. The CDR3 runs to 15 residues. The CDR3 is CASSSGTLNTGELFF. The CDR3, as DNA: TGTGCCAGCAGCTCCGGGACGCTGAACACCGGGGAGCTGTTTTTT.

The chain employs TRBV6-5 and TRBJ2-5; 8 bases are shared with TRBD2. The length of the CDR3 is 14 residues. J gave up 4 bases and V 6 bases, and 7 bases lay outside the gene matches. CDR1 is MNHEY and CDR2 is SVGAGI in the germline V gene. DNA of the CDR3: TGTGCCAGCAGACACACTAGCGGCCTAGAGACCCAGTACTTC. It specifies CASRHTSGLETQYF.

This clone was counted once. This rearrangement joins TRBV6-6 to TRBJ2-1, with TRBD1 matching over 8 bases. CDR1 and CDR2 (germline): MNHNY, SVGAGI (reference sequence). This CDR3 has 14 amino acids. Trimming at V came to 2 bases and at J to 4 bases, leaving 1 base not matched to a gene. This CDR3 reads CASSYRTGYNEQFF. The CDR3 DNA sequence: TGTGCCAGCAGTTACCGGACAGGGTACAATGAGCAGTTCTTC.

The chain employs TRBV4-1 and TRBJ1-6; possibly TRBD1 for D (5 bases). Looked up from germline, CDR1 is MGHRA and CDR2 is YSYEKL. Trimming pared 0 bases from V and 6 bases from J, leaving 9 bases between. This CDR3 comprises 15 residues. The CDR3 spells CASSQEPGLNSPLHF. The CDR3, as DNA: TGCGCCAGCAGCCAAGAGCCAGGGCTTAATTCACCCCTCCACTTT.

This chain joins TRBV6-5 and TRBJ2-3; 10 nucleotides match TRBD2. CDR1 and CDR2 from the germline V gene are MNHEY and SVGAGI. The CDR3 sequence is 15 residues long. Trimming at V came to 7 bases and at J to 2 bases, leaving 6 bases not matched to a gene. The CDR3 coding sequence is TGTGCCAGCAAACGACTAGCGGGCCTCACAGATACGCAGTATTTT. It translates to CASKRLAGLTDTQYF.

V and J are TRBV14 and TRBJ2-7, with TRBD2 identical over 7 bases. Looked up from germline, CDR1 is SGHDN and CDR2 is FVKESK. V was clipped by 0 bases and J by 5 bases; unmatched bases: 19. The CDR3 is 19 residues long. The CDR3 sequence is CASSQDSSGIGSSANEQYF. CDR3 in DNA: TGTGCCAGCAGCCAAGATTCGAGCGGGATCGGATCGTCCGCCAACGAGCAGTACTTC.

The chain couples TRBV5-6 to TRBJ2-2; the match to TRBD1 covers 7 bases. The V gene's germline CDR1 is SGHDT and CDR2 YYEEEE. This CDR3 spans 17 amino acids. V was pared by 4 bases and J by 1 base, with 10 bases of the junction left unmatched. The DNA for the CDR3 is TGTGCCAGCAGCCCAGACGCCGGGACAGAGAACACCGGGGAGCTGTTTTTT. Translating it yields CASSPDAGTENTGELFF.

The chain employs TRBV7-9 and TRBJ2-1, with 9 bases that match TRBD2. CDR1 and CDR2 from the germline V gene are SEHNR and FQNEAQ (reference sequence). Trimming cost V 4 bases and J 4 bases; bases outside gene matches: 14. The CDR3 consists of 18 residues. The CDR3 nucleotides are TGTGCCAGCAGCTCACTTAATTTCTCTAGCGGGATGTACAATGAGCAGTTCTTC. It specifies CASSSLNFSSGMYNEQFF.

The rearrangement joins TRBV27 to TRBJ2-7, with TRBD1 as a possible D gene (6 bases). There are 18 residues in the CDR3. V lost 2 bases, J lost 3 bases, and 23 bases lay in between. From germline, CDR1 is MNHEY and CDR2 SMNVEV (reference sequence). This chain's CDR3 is CASSLPFPFQGIYYEQYF. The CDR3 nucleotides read TGTGCCAGCAGTTTACCGTTTCCGTTCCAGGGGATTTACTACGAGCAGTACTTC.

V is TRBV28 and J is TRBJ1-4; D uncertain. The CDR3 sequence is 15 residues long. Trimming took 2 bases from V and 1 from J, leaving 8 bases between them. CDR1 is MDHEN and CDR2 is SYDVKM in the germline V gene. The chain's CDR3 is CASSLRVRTNEKLFF. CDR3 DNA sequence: TGTGCCAGCAGTTTAAGGGTTAGAACTAATGAAAAACTGTTTTTT.